These T cell receptor beta chains were read from a single sample in a study of CD8+ T cells in alopecia areata. Sequenced by immunoSEQ multiplex PCR; TCRdb stores in-frame clones only, minus some. The table lists 200,000 or so clones, 58% of them singletons. Material: CD4+ T cells sorted from blood, obtained at week 24, from a patient treated with tofacitinib. The receptors were gathered from a human donor with alopecia areata. Each CDR3 is given with its conserved first and last residue. A D gene is named only where the DNA matches it firmly. Clone sizes are given selectively: once, few, many, or a class where the clone is expanded.

cdr3_length	v_call	j_call	d_call	clone_size	cdr3_nt	cdr3_aa
18	TRBV11-2	TRBJ2-3	-	-	TGTGCCAGCAGGGACCTTCCTCGTGGGGGGGCTAGCACAGATACGCAGTATTTT	CASRDLPRGGASTDTQYF
14	TRBV29-1	TRBJ1-2	-	-	TGCAGCGTTGAAGTCTCCGACGTGGGCTATGGCTACACCTTC	CSVEVSDVGYGYTF
13	TRBV2	TRBJ2-2	-	few	TGTGCCAGCCAAAAACGGGGGACCGGGGAGCTGTTTTTT	CASQKRGTGELFF
18	TRBV5-1	TRBJ2-1	TRBD1	few	TGCGCCAGCAGCTTGAGGGGACAGGGGCCCTTTACCTACAATGAGCAGTTCTTC	CASSLRGQGPFTYNEQFF
13	TRBV30	TRBJ2-5	TRBD1	-	TGTGCCTGGGAAACAGGGGTCTTGGAGACCCAGTACTTC	CAWETGVLETQYF
13	TRBV9	TRBJ1-2	-	once	TGTGCCAGCAGCCCGAACAGGGAGGGCGGCTACACCTTC	CASSPNREGGYTF
13	TRBV4-1	TRBJ1-2	-	-	TGCGCCAGCAGCCAAACATACAGTGATGGCTACACCTTC	CASSQTYSDGYTF
13	TRBV30	TRBJ2-2	-	-	TGTGCCTGGAGTGCCCAGGGTTCCGGGGAGCTGTTTTTT	CAWSAQGSGELFF
18	TRBV19	TRBJ1-1	-	few	TGTGCCAGCAGAGGGGCGCGTTCGCTGTACATACCGAACACTGAAGCTTTCTTT	CASRGARSLYIPNTEAFF
15	TRBV5-1	TRBJ2-5	TRBD1	-	TGCGCCAGCAGCTTGGCGGACAGGGGCCAAGAGACCCAGTACTTC	CASSLADRGQETQYF
13	TRBV4-1	TRBJ1-5	-	-	TGCGCCAGCAGCCAAGCGGGTCGTCAGCCCCAGCATTTT	CASSQAGRQPQHF
14	TRBV30	TRBJ2-7	-	-	TGTGCCTGGAGTCTTTTCTTGGGGGGCTCCGAGCAGTACTTC	CAWSLFLGGSEQYF
12	TRBV28	TRBJ1-2	-	-	TGTGCCAGCAGAGGGGGGGGCTATGGCTACACCTTC	CASRGGGYGYTF
11	TRBV29-1	TRBJ2-1	-	-	TGCAGCGTAGGGATTCTCGATGAGCAGTTCTTC	CSVGILDEQFF
12	TRBV7-2	TRBJ2-1	-	-	TGTGCCAGCAGCCCCCCCGGGGGTTGGCAGTTCTTC	CASSPPGGWQFF
14	TRBV7-2	TRBJ2-1	TRBD2	-	TGTGCCACCCTCCTAGCGGGAGTCCTAAATGAGCAGTTCTTC	CATLLAGVLNEQFF
16	TRBV7-2	TRBJ2-7	-	once	TGTGCCAGCAGCCTCAACAGGGACCCCCGCGCCTACGAGCAGTACTTC	CASSLNRDPRAYEQYF
14	TRBV2	TRBJ2-7	-	-	TGTGCCAGCAGTGGATGGGGCAAAACCTACGAGCAGTACTTC	CASSGWGKTYEQYF
13	TRBV7-3	TRBJ1-2	TRBD1	-	TGTGCCAGCAGCTTAGGACAGGGATATGGCTACACCTTC	CASSLGQGYGYTF
17	TRBV9	TRBJ2-5	TRBD1	-	TGTGCCAGCAGCAGAGGGGGCACTGGGGGCGCAGGGGAGACCCAGTACTTC	CASSRGGTGGAGETQYF
15	TRBV30	TRBJ2-7	-	-	TGTGCCTGGAGGCCGACAACTCCTACAACGTACGAGCAGTACTTC	CAWRPTTPTTYEQYF
15	TRBV29-1	TRBJ2-5	TRBD2	once	TGCAGCGTAGAGGGACTAGCGGAGCTGCTGAAGGCCCAGTACTTC	CSVEGLAELLKAQYF
15	TRBV5-4	TRBJ1-2	-	-	TGTGCCAGCAGCTTGGTGATGACCCCCCAGGAGGGCTACACCTTC	CASSLVMTPQEGYTF
16	TRBV30	TRBJ2-7	-	-	TGTGCCTGGAGTGTAGGTGGGACTTTCCTTACCTACGAGCAGTACTTC	CAWSVGGTFLTYEQYF
15	TRBV6-6	TRBJ1-6	TRBD1	-	TGTGCCAGCAACTATGGCAGACAGGGGCGTTCACCCCTCCACTTT	CASNYGRQGRSPLHF
14	TRBV28	TRBJ2-5	-	few	TGTGCCAGCACCCCTACCGGACAGCAAGAGACCCAGTACTTC	CASTPTGQQETQYF
17	TRBV5-1	TRBJ2-3	TRBD2	-	TGCGCCAGCAGCTTGGGTCCTAGCGGGGGGCCCACAGATACGCAGTATTTT	CASSLGPSGGPTDTQYF
16	TRBV30	TRBJ1-2	TRBD1	-	TGTGCCTGGAGTGTAAGGCGACAGGGGGCCTACTATGGCTACACCTTC	CAWSVRRQGAYYGYTF
15	TRBV29-1	TRBJ1-1	TRBD1	few	TGCAGCGTTGAGCCCACCCGGACAGGAATCACTGAAGCTTTCTTT	CSVEPTRTGITEAFF
15	TRBV4-1	TRBJ2-5	TRBD1	-	TGCGCCAGCAGCCAAGACAGGGGGCATGGGGAGACCCAGTACTTC	CASSQDRGHGETQYF
15	TRBV7-3	TRBJ2-7	TRBD2	-	TGTGCCAGCAGCTGGACTAGCGGGGGGACCTACGAGCAGTACTTC	CASSWTSGGTYEQYF
12	TRBV29-1	TRBJ2-1	-	-	TGCAGCGTTACAGGGTTATACAATGAGCAGTTCTTC	CSVTGLYNEQFF
14	TRBV5-6	TRBJ2-2	TRBD1	-	TGTGCCAGCAGCAGGACAGGGGGTGGCGGGGAGCTGTTTTTT	CASSRTGGGGELFF
13	TRBV28	TRBJ2-3	-	few	TGTGCCAGCAGTTTCGTCCTGGTAGATACGCAGTATTTT	CASSFVLVDTQYF
15	TRBV5-6	TRBJ2-2	-	-	TGTGCCAGCAGATCCGACACAGGGTTCACCGGGGAGCTGTTTTTT	CASRSDTGFTGELFF
15	TRBV29-1	TRBJ2-3	TRBD2	-	TGCAGCGTTGCGGGACTAGCGGGAAGCACAGATACGCAGTATTTT	CSVAGLAGSTDTQYF
13	TRBV27	TRBJ1-2	-	-	TGTGCCAGCAGTTTCAGGGGTAACTATGGCTACACCTTC	CASSFRGNYGYTF
15	TRBV5-1	TRBJ2-7	-	-	TGCGCCAGCAGCTTGGAACAGGGCTTCTCCTACGAGCAGTACTTC	CASSLEQGFSYEQYF
11	TRBV29-1	TRBJ2-5	-	-	TGCAGCGTTTGGGGCCCGGAGACCCAGTACTTC	CSVWGPETQYF
13	TRBV16	TRBJ2-1	TRBD1	few	TGTGCCAGCAGCGGACAGGGGTACAATGAGCAGTTCTTC	CASSGQGYNEQFF
12	TRBV29-1	TRBJ2-3	TRBD2	-	TGCAGCGTTGATACTAGCGCCGGTACGCAGTATTTT	CSVDTSAGTQYF
14	TRBV7-2	TRBJ2-5	-	many	TGTGCCAGCAGCTTGCGGAGTGCGGGGGAGACCCAGTACTTC	CASSLRSAGETQYF
15	TRBV18	TRBJ2-7	TRBD2	-	TGTGCCAGCTCACCATTAACCAGCGGGGGCTACGAGCAGTACTTC	CASSPLTSGGYEQYF
13	TRBV2	TRBJ1-2	-	-	TGTGCCAGCAGTGAAGACGGTAACTATGGCTACACCTTC	CASSEDGNYGYTF
14	TRBV27	TRBJ1-1	-	-	TGTGCCAGCAGGACCATTCCCCGAGGCACTGAAGCTTTCTTT	CASRTIPRGTEAFF
17	TRBV5-1	TRBJ2-6	-	-	TGCGCCAGCAGCTCGGACAGATCGCACTCTGGGGCCAACGTCCTGACTTTC	CASSSDRSHSGANVLTF
19	TRBV4-1	TRBJ1-4	-	-	TGCGCCAGCAGCCAACAGTATCGACGAATCGGGAGAACTAATGAAAAACTGTTTTTT	CASSQQYRRIGRTNEKLFF
19	TRBV14	TRBJ2-3	TRBD2	few	TGTGCCAGCAGCCAAAAGCGGGGGGGAATTTCTTTGACCACAGATACGCAGTATTTT	CASSQKRGGISLTTDTQYF
14	TRBV6-5	TRBJ2-5	-	-	TGTGCCAGCAGATCGCTCCGGGGGCTAGAGACCCAGTACTTC	CASRSLRGLETQYF
12	TRBV5-4	TRBJ1-2	-	-	TGTGCCAGCAGTGAGGACCTCTATGGCTACACCTTC	CASSEDLYGYTF
14	TRBV27	TRBJ2-1	TRBD2	-	TGTGCCAGCAGTTTATACCGGGGGGGCAATGAGCAGTTCTTC	CASSLYRGGNEQFF
16	TRBV4-3	TRBJ2-2	-	-	TGCGCCAGCAGCCAAACAGGGATTACGAACACCGGGGAGCTGTTTTTT	CASSQTGITNTGELFF
15	TRBV4-3	TRBJ2-5	TRBD2	-	TGCGCCAGCAGCCGGACAACTAGCGGGGAGGAGACCCAGTACTTC	CASSRTTSGEETQYF
14	TRBV5-1	TRBJ2-7	TRBD1	few	TGCGCCAGCAGCCTTTTCGACAGGGGCTACGAGCAGTACTTC	CASSLFDRGYEQYF
16	TRBV30	TRBJ1-1	-	-	TGTGCCTGGACACGGATTTACAGGGTCGGGAACACTGAAGCTTTCTTT	CAWTRIYRVGNTEAFF
15	TRBV4-3	TRBJ2-7	TRBD2	-	TGCGCCAGCAGCCAGCAGCGGGGGGCGGAGTACGAGCAGTACTTC	CASSQQRGAEYEQYF
13	TRBV29-1	TRBJ2-5	-	-	TGCAGCGTTCAGAAAACAGGAGAGGGGGTCCAGTACTTC	CSVQKTGEGVQYF
13	TRBV12-5	TRBJ2-3	-	-	TGTGCTAGTGGTTCGACGGGCACAGATACGCAGTATTTT	CASGSTGTDTQYF